Presented here are 25 T cell receptor beta chains from one specimen sequenced in a study of blood T cells in healthy people across ages. With a J-beta primer mix and a sample-barcoded 5' primer, a second PCR ran about 7 to 12 cycles. Each CDR3 protein gets one entry after TCRdb re-called the 5' RACE reads with MiXCR. The repertoire includes fewer than 950,000 distinct CDR3 sequences, roughly 35% of them detected once, and 13% sits in the top ten. Sequenced sample: blood. Receptors originate from a man aged 18 to 29 in good health.

This chain uses TRBV5-1 with TRBJ2-1, with D tentatively TRBD1 (6 bases). The CDR3 has 16 amino acids. Trimming pared 0 bases from V and 0 bases from J, leaving 10 bases between. Germline loops: CDR1 SGHRS, CDR2 YFSETQ. DNA of the CDR3: TGCGCCAGCAGCTTGGAGCAGGGGAGCTCCTACAATGAGCAGTTCTTC. This translates into CASSLEQGSSYNEQFF.

The sample holds a few counts of this clonotype. V and J are TRBV10-3 and TRBJ2-3, with D uncertain. This CDR3 is built from 14 residues. V was shortened by 2 bases and J by 0 bases, with 6 bases between the two germline ends. The V gene's germline CDR1 is ENHRY and CDR2 SYGVKD. Here the CDR3 reads CAISEAPSTDTQYF. In nucleotides, the CDR3 is TGTGCCATCAGTGAGGCACCAAGCACAGATACGCAGTATTTT.

This clonotype was counted many times. The chain carries TRBV7-9 and TRBJ2-3, with TRBD2 matching 7 bases. The CDR3 contains 16 residues. The V gene end was trimmed by 2 bases and the J gene end by 1 base; junction bases not matched to a gene: 6. Germline V gene lookup returns CDR1 SEHNR and CDR2 FQNEAQ (reference sequence). CDR3 coding DNA: TGTGCCAGCAGCTTACAAAGGGCGGGGGGCACAGATACGCAGTATTTT. Protein product: CASSLQRAGGTDTQYF.

There are a few counts of this clonotype. This chain joins TRBV28 and TRBJ1-5; 9 bases align to TRBD1. The CDR3 is 15 residues long. Trimming took 5 bases from V and 7 from J; bases not matched to a gene: 9. CDR1 and CDR2 (germline): MDHEN, SYDVKM. The chain's CDR3 is CASSPDTGGGQPQHF. The CDR3 DNA reads as TGTGCCAGCAGTCCTGATACAGGGGGCGGACAGCCCCAGCATTTT.

Note on this clonotype: Possible read error: a much larger clone is one base away. The J gene is TRBJ2-3, the V gene TRBV5-1, with 9 bases lining up with TRBD1. This CDR3 is 16 amino acids long. The germline CDR1 and CDR2 sequences are SGHRS and YFSETQ. The CDR3 DNA is TGCGCCAGCAGCTTGGCAAGGGACAGGGCCCCAGATGCGCAGTATTTT. Its translation is CASSLARDRAPDAQYF.

The rearrangement links TRBV12-3 or TRBV12-4 to TRBJ1-4; D might be TRBD1 (5 bases). The CDR3 runs to 14 residues. Between the trimmed V and J ends, which lost 5 bases and 8 bases, there was a span of 15 bases. The chain's CDR3 is CASSAWGGGEKLFF. DNA for the CDR3: TGTGCCAGCAGTGCTTGGGGCGGTGGGGAAAAACTGTTTTTT.

J is TRBJ2-1 and V is TRBV20-1, with TRBD2 matching 13 bases. V was pared by 5 bases and J by 8 bases, with 6 bases of the junction left unmatched. Germline V gene sequence: CDR1 DFQATT, CDR2 SNEGSKA (reference sequence). The CDR3 runs to 14 residues. CDR3: CSAWTSGGDYEQFF. The CDR3 DNA sequence: TGCAGTGCTTGGACTAGCGGGGGTGATTATGAGCAGTTCTTC.

This clonotype was seen only a few times. The genes are TRBV6-2 or TRBV6-3 and TRBJ2-5; the D gene could be TRBD1 or TRBD2 (5 bases each). CDR1 is MNHEY, CDR2 SVGEGT, per germline. The CDR3 contains 13 residues. V was clipped by 8 bases and J by 5 bases, with 15 bases between them. CDR3 loop: CASHGGILETQYF. CDR3 coding DNA: TGTGCCAGCCATGGGGGTATTCTGGAGACCCAGTACTTC.

This clonotype was found a few times. The rearrangement uses TRBV20-1 and TRBJ2-3; the match to TRBD2 covers 9 bases. Trimming took 5 bases from V and 4 from J; bases not matched to a gene: 10. This CDR3 spans 15 amino acids. The germline V gene encodes CDR1 DFQATT and CDR2 SNEGSKA (reference sequence). This CDR3 reads CSAEEGSGGSDTQYF. The CDR3 nucleotides read TGCAGTGCTGAAGAAGGTAGCGGGGGATCAGATACGCAGTATTTT.

The chain carries TRBV12-3 or TRBV12-4 and TRBJ2-3; the D is unclear. V dropped 6 bases and J dropped 5 bases, with 6 bases sitting between them. CDR3 length: 11 residues. CDR3 in DNA: TGTGCCAGCAGGCTTCAAGATACGCAGTATTTT. Protein sequence: CASRLQDTQYF.

The chain has TRBV7-3 and TRBJ2-2, with TRBD1 as a possible D gene (6 bases). V was trimmed by 5 bases and J by 3 bases, leaving 13 bases between them. This CDR3 region has 15 residues. Germline CDR1 and CDR2: SGHTA and FQGTGA. CDR3 sequence: CASSLVTGHTGELFF. The DNA of the CDR3 is TGTGCCAGCAGCCTAGTGACAGGTCACACCGGGGAGCTGTTTTTT.

The table lists this clonotype with a few counts. The chain uses TRBV10-3 and TRBJ2-3, with 14 bases matching TRBD2. Trimming cost V 2 bases and J 0 bases; bases outside gene matches: 4. The germline CDR1 and CDR2 sequences are ENHRY and SYGVKD. CDR3 size: 18 residues. Here the CDR3 DNA reads TGTGCCATCAGTGAGCGACTAGCGGGGGGGACTAGCACAGATACGCAGTATTTT. It encodes CAISERLAGGTSTDTQYF.

The chain combines TRBV6-2 or TRBV6-3 with TRBJ2-3; D assignment may be TRBD1 or TRBD2 (5 bases each). Germline CDR1 reads MNHEY; CDR2 reads SVGEGT. This CDR3 has 18 amino acids. V gave up 8 bases and J gave up 8 bases, with 32 bases separating them. The CDR3, as DNA: TGTGCCAGCGGACACTACGAGACGGGGCAGGGCCCTTCAGGTACGCAGTATTTT. Encoded protein: CASGHYETGQGPSGTQYF.

This clonotype has a single count. V and J are TRBV29-1 and TRBJ1-1; D remains ambiguous. V was cut by 7 bases and J by 0 bases, with 18 bases left in between. The CDR3 is 15 amino acids. CDR1 and CDR2 (germline): SQVTM, ANQGSEA. CDR3 sequence reads: CSGLGGRTMNTEAFF. The CDR3 DNA follows: TGCAGCGGCCTGGGCGGTCGGACCATGAACACTGAAGCTTTCTTT.

This clonotype was seen a few times. The chain carries TRBV9 and TRBJ1-2; the match to TRBD1 covers 12 bases. This CDR3 has 16 amino acids. Germline CDR1 SGDLS, CDR2 YYNGEE. J lost 4 bases, V lost 2 bases, and 6 bases had no gene match. The CDR3 DNA sequence: TGTGCCAGCAGCGTTACGGGACAGGGGGCATTCTATGGCTACACCTTC. Translated, it gives CASSVTGQGAFYGYTF.

V and J are TRBV7-9 and TRBJ1-3; TRBD1 matches 8 bases. Losses at the gene ends were 3 bases for V and 3 bases for J; bases not matched to a gene: 7. The CDR3 has 16 amino acids. From germline, CDR1 is SEHNR and CDR2 FQNEAQ (reference sequence). The CDR3, as DNA: TGTGCCAGCAGCTTTACAGGACAGGGAGATGGAAACACCATATATTTT. It yields the protein CASSFTGQGDGNTIYF.

The chain recombines TRBV6-2 or TRBV6-3 with TRBJ1-1; D is unclear. CDR1 and CDR2 (germline): MNHEY, SVGEGT. The CDR3 has 12 residues. The V end lost 6 bases, the J end lost 3 bases, and 8 bases lay between the germline ends. The CDR3 sequence: CASRLGYTEAFF. CDR3 nucleotides: TGTGCCAGCAGATTAGGTTACACTGAAGCTTTCTTT.

This chain connects TRBV12-3 or TRBV12-4 to TRBJ1-5, with D hard to call. V was pared by 1 base and J by 0 bases, with 10 bases between. The length of the CDR3 is 16 residues. DNA of the CDR3: TGTGCCAGCAGTTTAGGGCAGGTTCGTAGCAATCAGCCCCAGCATTTT. This encodes CASSLGQVRSNQPQHF.

The chain joins TRBV6-5 to TRBJ2-7; D remains ambiguous. Deletions cut 4 bases from V and 5 bases from J, with 9 bases between. Germline V CDR1 and CDR2: MNHEY, SVGAGI. The CDR3 is 12 residues long. In nucleotides, the CDR3 is TGTGCCAGCAGTTCGCAATCCGACGAGCAGTACTTC. Translating it yields CASSSQSDEQYF.

This clonotype was seen ten or more times. The chain combines TRBV7-2 with TRBJ1-5; D not certain. The CDR3 runs 13 residues. V lost 5 bases, J lost 3 bases, and 8 bases lay in between. Germline V lookup: CDR1 SGHTA, CDR2 FQGNSA. CDR3 in DNA: TGTGCCAGCAGCCTGGGGTTCAATCAGCCCCAGCATTTT. It is translated as CASSLGFNQPQHF.

This chain connects TRBV15 to TRBJ2-2; 8 bases match TRBD1. V shed 7 bases and J 6 bases; nucleotides not matched to a gene: 7. CDR1 and CDR2 from the germline V gene are LNHNV and YYDKDF (reference sequence). The CDR3 covers 14 residues. In DNA, the CDR3 is TGTGCCACCACCTCGGACAGGGTGGCCGGGGAGCTGTTTTTT. It translates to CATTSDRVAGELFF.

V usage is TRBV10-3 and J usage is TRBJ2-5, with 9 nucleotides matching TRBD1. The CDR3 has 15 residues. V lost 2 bases and J lost 4; bases outside the gene matches: 5. The germline gives CDR1 ENHRY, CDR2 SYGVKD. This CDR3 is CAISEPTGGLETQYF. The CDR3 DNA reads as TGTGCCATCAGTGAGCCCACAGGGGGCTTAGAGACCCAGTACTTC.

In this sample, this clonotype turned up a few times. The rearrangement joins TRBV20-1 to TRBJ1-2; possible D gene TRBD1, 5 bases. CDR3 length: 13 residues. Trimming removed 3 bases at V and 2 bases at J, with 10 bases between. CDR1 DFQATT and CDR2 SNEGSKA come from the germline V gene (reference sequence). The CDR3: CSASVQGNYGYTF. As DNA, the CDR3 is TGCAGTGCTAGTGTTCAGGGAAACTATGGCTACACCTTC.

The chain combines TRBV5-1 with TRBJ2-3; tentatively, D is TRBD1 (5 bases). Trimming cost V 2 bases and J 0 bases, with 10 bases left between them. This CDR3 is 15 amino acids long. Germline values: CDR1 SGHRS, CDR2 YFSETQ. CDR3 residues: CASSFRGQSTDTQYF. The DNA of the CDR3 is TGCGCCAGCAGCTTTAGGGGCCAGAGCACAGATACGCAGTATTTT.

This clonotype was seen only a few times. The genes are TRBV12-3 or TRBV12-4 and TRBJ1-4; 9 bases map to TRBD1. The ends lost 5 bases at V and 8 bases at J; junction bases unmatched: 12. The CDR3 length is 16 residues. CDR3 DNA sequence: TGTGCCAGCAGTCTACCCGGGACAGGGTTACGCGAAAAACTGTTTTTT. This gives the protein CASSLPGTGLREKLFF.